The 26 T cell receptor beta chains listed next were all sequenced from one sample in a study of graft-versus-host responses after intestinal transplantation. Libraries were prepared by immunoSEQ multiplex PCR; TCRdb keeps only in-frame clonotypes and omits some of them. The sample yields 95,000 or so clones, around 90% seen once. Sample: PBMCs, taken 450 to 480 days after intestinal transplant. Receptor source: a human patient who received an intestinal transplant, so some T cells may come from the graft donor.

The J gene is TRBJ2-7, the V gene TRBV9; weak D call: TRBD1 (6 bases). Trimming took 3 bases from V and 1 from J, leaving 11 bases between them. From germline, CDR1 is SGDLS and CDR2 YYNGEE. There are 14 residues in the CDR3. The chain's CDR3 is CASSEGDGSYEQYF. The CDR3 nucleotides are TGTGCCAGCAGCGAGGGGGACGGATCCTACGAGCAGTACTTC.

The CDR3 bases are TGCGCCAGCAGCTTTGGGGACAGCGGTAGCAATCAGCCCCAGCATTTT. Its protein product is CASSFGDSGSNQPQHF. This chain joins TRBV5-1 and TRBJ1-5; 7 bases match TRBD1. This CDR3 spans 16 amino acids. With V trimmed by 2 bases and J by 0 bases, 5 bases remained unmatched. Germline V lookup: CDR1 SGHRS, CDR2 YFSETQ.

The chain joins TRBV7-9 to TRBJ1-1; the match to TRBD1 covers 7 bases. Per germline, CDR1 SEHNR and CDR2 FQNEAQ (reference sequence). With V trimmed by 7 bases and J by 6 bases, 5 bases remained unmatched. The CDR3 covers 12 residues. The CDR3 loop reads CASTQQGPEAFF. The CDR3 DNA sequence: TGTGCCAGCACGCAACAGGGGCCTGAAGCTTTCTTT.

This clone appeared a few times. This chain links TRBV7-2 with TRBJ2-5; D not resolved. There are 13 residues in the CDR3. V was cut by 2 bases and J by 4 bases, with 8 bases left in between. From germline, CDR1 is SGHTA and CDR2 FQGNSA. CDR3 sequence (DNA): TGTGCCAGCAGCTTATTCGAATCAGAGACCCAGTACTTC. Protein: CASSLFESETQYF.

The rearrangement joins TRBV4-2 to TRBJ2-2; D might be TRBD2 (6 bases). The length of the CDR3 is 17 residues. V shed 2 bases and J shed 7 bases, with 20 bases lying between them. Germline V gene lookup returns CDR1 LGHNA and CDR2 YNFKEQ. The CDR3 sequence is CASSQHEGSRGYGELFF. The DNA for the CDR3 is TGTGCCAGCAGCCAACATGAGGGGTCCCGGGGGTACGGGGAGCTGTTTTTT.

This sequence joins TRBV7-2 and TRBJ1-3; no firm D call. CDR1 is SGHTA and CDR2 is FQGNSA in the germline V gene. V was clipped by 4 bases and J by 4 bases, with 17 bases between them. This CDR3 is 16 amino acids long. The CDR3 reads CASSSALDPIGNTIYF. The CDR3 nucleotides read TGTGCCAGCAGCTCTGCCCTAGACCCAATCGGAAACACCATATATTTT.

The V and J genes are TRBV19 and TRBJ2-5, with a possible D match to TRBD1 (5 bases). This CDR3 region has 15 residues. CDR1 and CDR2 from the germline V gene are LNHDA and SQIVND (reference sequence). V was cut by 0 bases and J by 7 bases, with 15 bases left in between. CDR3 sequence reads: CASSIDEGDGRTQYF. In nucleotides, the CDR3 is TGTGCCAGTAGTATAGATGAAGGGGATGGGCGGACCCAGTACTTC.

With respect to this clone: The junction departs from germline at one end; a sequencing error may be responsible. This CDR3 is CASRQGGRGIQETQYF. CDR3 nucleotide sequence: TGTGCCAGCAGGCAAGGGGGCCGGGGGATTCAAGAGACCCAGTACTTC. The rearrangement joins TRBV4-2 to TRBJ2-5, with D possibly TRBD1 on 7 matching bases. The CDR3 spans 16 residues. Germline lookup yields CDR1 LGHNA and CDR2 YNFKEQ.

Note on this clone: This same CDR3 is encoded by further DNA sequences in the sample. The rearrangement uses TRBV18 and TRBJ1-4; TRBD1 matches 7 bases. Germline CDR1 reads KGHSH; CDR2 reads LQKENI. The length of the CDR3 is 13 residues. J was trimmed by 7 bases and V by 3 bases; bases with no gene match: 2. CDR3 nucleotides: TGTGCCAGCTCACCGCAGGGGGGTGAAAAACTGTTTTTT. Translated, it gives CASSPQGGEKLFF.

V and J are TRBV19 and TRBJ2-3; the match to TRBD2 covers 8 bases. The ends lost 5 bases at V and 1 base at J; junction bases unmatched: 5. Germline V gene lookup returns CDR1 LNHDA and CDR2 SQIVND (reference sequence). There are 15 residues in the CDR3. The CDR3 loop is CASSAGGPRTDTQYF. The CDR3 bases are TGTGCCAGTAGTGCGGGGGGCCCCCGCACAGATACGCAGTATTTT.

The gene calls are TRBV10-3 and TRBJ1-5; D is possibly TRBD1 (5 bases). Germline V CDR1 and CDR2: ENHRY, SYGVKD. This CDR3 has 14 residues. Trimming cost V 6 bases and J 6 bases, with 15 bases left between them. The CDR3 bases are TGTGCCATCAGCGGGACCAGCCTGAGTCAGCCCCAGCATTTT. It translates to CAISGTSLSQPQHF.

This clone was observed once. This chain connects TRBV5-4 to TRBJ1-1, with unresolved D. Trimming left V 1 base short and J 1 base short, with 5 bases between. Germline V gives CDR1 SGHNT, CDR2 YYREEE (reference sequence). The CDR3 loop spans 13 amino acids. Written as DNA, the CDR3 is TGTGCCAGCAGCTTGCCCCCGAACACTGAAGCTTTCTTT. This gives the protein CASSLPPNTEAFF.

The chain uses TRBV18 and TRBJ1-5; D is ambiguous. The CDR3 extends over 15 amino acids. Trimming left V 4 bases short and J 0 bases short, with 10 bases between. In germline, CDR1 is KGHSH, CDR2 LQKENI. This CDR3 reads CASSQTWGSNQPQHF. CDR3 DNA: TGTGCCAGCTCACAAACCTGGGGTAGCAATCAGCCCCAGCATTTT.

This chain connects TRBV6-4 to TRBJ2-1; TRBD2 matches at 7 bases. The CDR3 covers 14 residues. Unmatched junction bases numbered 1, after V lost 5 bases and J lost 0 bases. Germline values: CDR1 MRHNA, CDR2 SNTAGT. This CDR3 is CASSPGGSYNEQFF. CDR3 DNA: TGTGCCAGCAGTCCGGGGGGCTCCTACAATGAGCAGTTCTTC.

The chain couples TRBV19 to TRBJ1-5; TRBD1 might be the D (6 bases). Trimming cost V 4 bases and J 2 bases, with 12 bases left between them. The CDR3 has 15 residues. CDR1 is LNHDA, CDR2 SQIVND, per germline (reference sequence). In nucleotides, the CDR3 is TGTGCCAGTAGTACCCCCAGGGGTGGCAATCAGCCCCAGCATTTT. It specifies CASSTPRGGNQPQHF. Variable domain in full (rest from reference TRBV19 and TRBJ1-5): DGGITQSPKYLFRKEGQNVTLSCEQNLNHDAMYWYRQDPGQGLRLIYYSQIVNDFQKGDIAEGYSVSREKKESFPLTVTSAQKNPTAFYLCASSTPRGGNQPQHFGDGTRLSIL.

V gene TRBV7-9 combines with J gene TRBJ1-1; no clear D gene. The V gene's germline CDR1 is SEHNR and CDR2 FQNEAQ (reference sequence). This CDR3 has 13 amino acids. Trimming removed 5 bases from V and 4 bases from J, with 11 bases in between. The CDR3 bases are TGTGCCAGCAGCCTCCGCGACCTCACTGAAGCTTTCTTT. Protein: CASSLRDLTEAFF.

The chain employs TRBV7-9 and TRBJ1-2, with D hard to call. This CDR3 has 14 amino acids. Germline CDR1 reads SEHNR; CDR2 reads FQNEAQ (reference sequence). V gave up 1 base and J gave up 4 bases, with 10 bases separating them. The CDR3 loop reads CASSLDADPYGYTF. The CDR3 nucleotides read TGTGCCAGCAGCTTAGACGCAGATCCCTATGGCTACACCTTC. Full variable domain (missing parts from reference TRBV7-9 and TRBJ1-2): DTGVSQNPRHKITKRGQNVTFRCDPISEHNRLYWYRQTLGQGPEFLTYFQNEAQLEKSRLLSDRFSAERPKGSFSTLEIQRTEQGDSAMYLCASSLDADPYGYTFGSGTRLTVV.

This rearrangement joins TRBV12-5 to TRBJ2-3; TRBD1 agrees at 8 bases. This CDR3 spans 12 amino acids. J gave up 10 bases and V 2 bases, and 2 bases lay outside the gene matches. The germline V gene has CDR1 LGHNT and CDR2 FRNRAP. The CDR3 protein is CASGLTGGSQYF. CDR3 in DNA: TGTGCTAGTGGTTTGACAGGGGGTTCGCAGTATTTT.

V is TRBV2 and J is TRBJ2-5; D is uncertain. This CDR3 has 14 residues. CDR1 is SNHLY, CDR2 FYNNEI, per germline. The V gene lost 6 bases and the J gene lost 0 bases, with 11 bases spanning the gap. CDR3 residues: CASRFHQYQETQYF. CDR3 DNA: TGTGCCAGCAGGTTTCACCAGTACCAAGAGACCCAGTACTTC. The variable domain in full, completed from reference TRBV2 and TRBJ2-5, reads EPEVTQTPSHQVTQMGQEVILRCVPISNHLYFYWYRQILGQKVEFLVSFYNNEISEKSEIFDDQFSVERPDGSNFTLKIRSTKLEDSAMYFCASRFHQYQETQYFGPGTRLLVL.

CDR3 DNA sequence: TGTGCCAGCACGGGCAGCGCTAACTATGGCTACACCTTC. Protein product: CASTGSANYGYTF. V gene TRBV5-4 combines with J gene TRBJ1-2; D gene uncertain. V dropped 6 bases and J dropped 0 bases, with 9 bases sitting between them. Germline assignment: CDR1 SGHNT and CDR2 YYREEE (reference sequence). This CDR3 is built from 13 residues.

The chain carries TRBV19 and TRBJ2-5; 10 positions match TRBD2. CDR3 size: 18 residues. V gave up 0 bases and J gave up 6 bases; unmatched junction bases: 13. Germline CDR1 is LNHDA and CDR2 is SQIVND (reference sequence). The CDR3 region is CASSIDSSGLARGKTQYF. The CDR3 DNA is TGTGCCAGTAGTATAGATTCCTCGGGACTAGCGCGAGGGAAGACCCAGTACTTC.

The chain combines TRBV7-9 with TRBJ2-7, with D hard to call. The CDR3 length is 18 residues. Per germline, CDR1 SEHNR and CDR2 FQNEAQ (reference sequence). The ends were cut back, 0 bases at V and 0 bases at J, with 18 bases in the middle. As DNA, the CDR3 is TGTGCCAGCAGCTTAGCTTTTCCTGGCAGACACCTCTCCTACGAGCAGTACTTC. The encoded protein is CASSLAFPGRHLSYEQYF.

The gene calls are TRBV7-9 and TRBJ1-2; D is possibly TRBD1 (6 bases). Between the trimmed V and J ends, which lost 4 bases and 3 bases, there was a span of 18 bases. Germline V CDR1 and CDR2: SEHNR, FQNEAQ (reference sequence). The CDR3 sequence is 16 residues long. In nucleotides, the CDR3 is TGTGCCAGCAGCTCCGCACAGGGCCTCGTGGACTATGGCTACACCTTC. The encoded protein is CASSSAQGLVDYGYTF.

The chain links TRBV9 to TRBJ2-1, with 10 nucleotides matching TRBD2. V lost 4 bases to trimming and J lost 6 bases; unmatched junction nucleotides: 7. This CDR3 spans 15 amino acids. The V gene's germline CDR1 is SGDLS and CDR2 YYNGEE. This CDR3 is CASSYTSGVTNEQFF. CDR3 bases: TGTGCCAGCAGCTACACTAGCGGGGTGACCAATGAGCAGTTCTTC.

The chain links TRBV5-1 to TRBJ2-7; 8 bases are a match to TRBD1. Germline trimming cut 2 bases from V and 3 bases from J; bases unmatched to any gene: 4. The CDR3 contains 14 residues. Germline-derived CDR1 and CDR2 are SGHRS and YFSETQ. CDR3 residues: CASSLGQGNYEQYF. The DNA of the CDR3 is TGCGCCAGCAGCTTAGGACAGGGCAACTACGAGCAGTACTTC.

The chain has TRBV6-5 and TRBJ1-1; D unclear. CDR1 is MNHEY, CDR2 SVGAGI, per germline. Trimming removed 2 bases at V and 0 bases at J, with 10 bases between. The CDR3 is 15 residues long. CDR3: CASSYGRRMNTEAFF. The CDR3 DNA follows: TGTGCCAGCAGTTACGGGAGGCGGATGAACACTGAAGCTTTCTTT.